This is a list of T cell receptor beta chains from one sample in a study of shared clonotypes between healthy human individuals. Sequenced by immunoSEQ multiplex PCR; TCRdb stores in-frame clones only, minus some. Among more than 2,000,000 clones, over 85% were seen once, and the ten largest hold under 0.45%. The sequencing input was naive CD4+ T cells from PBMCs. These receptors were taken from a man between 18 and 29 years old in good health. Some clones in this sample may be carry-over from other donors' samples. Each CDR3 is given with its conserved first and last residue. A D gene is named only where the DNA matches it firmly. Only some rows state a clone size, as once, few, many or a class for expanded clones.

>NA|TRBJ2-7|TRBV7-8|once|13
CASSLAGSYEQYF
TGTGCCAGCAGCTTAGCGGGAAGCTACGAGCAGTACTTC
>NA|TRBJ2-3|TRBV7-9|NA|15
CASSLDSGRTDTQYF
TGTGCCAGCAGCCTCGATAGCGGACGCACAGATACGCAGTATTTT
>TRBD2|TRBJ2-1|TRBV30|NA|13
CAWNFWREAPQFF
TGTGCCTGGAACTTTTGGCGGGAGGCCCCCCAGTTCTTC
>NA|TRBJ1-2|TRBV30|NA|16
CAWVSAGHLLSNGYTF
TGTGCCTGGGTATCAGCAGGGCATCTGCTTTCCAATGGCTACACCTTC
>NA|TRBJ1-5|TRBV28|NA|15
CASSRNQVSNQPQHF
TGTGCCAGCAGTCGAAATCAGGTTAGCAATCAGCCCCAGCATTTT
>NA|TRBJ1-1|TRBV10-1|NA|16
CASSESVGGLNTEAFF
TGCGCCAGCAGTGAGTCGGTGGGGGGGTTGAACACTGAAGCTTTCTTT
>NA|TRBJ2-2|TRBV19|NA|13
CATGQEGSGELFF
TGTGCCACTGGACAGGAGGGGTCCGGGGAGCTGTTTTTT
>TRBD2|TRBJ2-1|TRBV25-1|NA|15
CASSERGLAGGEQFF
TGTGCCAGCAGTGAAAGGGGACTAGCGGGAGGTGAGCAGTTCTTC
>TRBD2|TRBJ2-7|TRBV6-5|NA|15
CASSSAPTSGYEQYF
TGTGCCAGCAGTTCCGCGCCTACTAGCGGGTACGAGCAGTACTTC
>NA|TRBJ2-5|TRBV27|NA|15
CASSPIRSGWETQYF
TGTGCCAGCAGCCCAATACGATCCGGGTGGGAGACCCAGTACTTC
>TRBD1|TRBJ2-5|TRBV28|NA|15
CASSPGQGFGETQYF
TGTGCCAGCAGTCCAGGACAGGGCTTTGGAGAGACCCAGTACTTC
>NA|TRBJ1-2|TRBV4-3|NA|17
CASSQDPRTGGGYGYTF
TGCGCCAGCAGCCAAGATCCCAGGACCGGCGGAGGCTATGGCTACACCTTC
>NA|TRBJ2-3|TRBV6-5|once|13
CASSPPPTDTQYF
TGTGCCAGCAGTCCCCCCCCCACAGATACGCAGTATTTT
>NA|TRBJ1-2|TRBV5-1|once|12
CASSLLGYGYTF
TGCGCCAGCAGCTTGTTAGGGTATGGCTACACCTTC